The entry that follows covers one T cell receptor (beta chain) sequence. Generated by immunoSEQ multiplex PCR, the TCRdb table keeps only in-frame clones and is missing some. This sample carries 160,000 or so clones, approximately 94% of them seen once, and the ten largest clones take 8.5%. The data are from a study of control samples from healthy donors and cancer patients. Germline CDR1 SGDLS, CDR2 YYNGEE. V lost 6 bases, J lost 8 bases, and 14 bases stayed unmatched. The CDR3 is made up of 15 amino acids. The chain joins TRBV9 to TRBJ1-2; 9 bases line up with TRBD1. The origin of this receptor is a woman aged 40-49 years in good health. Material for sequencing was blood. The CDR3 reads CASTLDRGGLEGYTF. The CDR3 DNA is TGTGCCAGCACCCTGGACAGGGGAGGGCTCGAAGGCTACACCTTC.